The clone carrying this T cell receptor beta chain has a handful of counts. The antigen remains unidentified. The sample is drawn from a study of identical twins. Whole-study results and caveats: For out-of-frame beta sequences, excess twin sharing was weaker. Insertion counts were lower in abundant cord blood beta clonotypes, a trend that memory repertoires did not show.

TCRdb reanalysed the 5' RACE reads using MiXCR and keeps one entry per CDR3 protein. The sample has 1,800,000 or so distinct CDR3 sequences; 25% to 35% are singletons. CDR1 and CDR2 (germline): SQVTM, ANQGSEA. The V end lost 6 bases, the J end lost 6 bases, and 11 bases lay between the germline ends. CDR3 size: 12 residues. The chain joins TRBV29-1 to TRBJ2-2; the D is unclear. Specimen: cord blood. The clonotype was recovered from a newborn girl in good health. Written as DNA, the CDR3 is TGCAGCGTCCTAAGACACCCCGGGGAGCTGTTTTTT. It is translated as CSVLRHPGELFF.